These 30 T cell receptor beta chains came from one sample sequenced in a study of CD8 T cells in ankylosing spondylitis. One entry per CDR3 protein results from TCRdb running MiXCR on the 5' RACE reads. The table lists around 250,000 distinct CDR3 sequences, about 10% of them singletons. Sequenced input: blood, either unsorted or a sorted T cell fraction (not recorded which). Source of these receptors: a male donor with ankylosing spondylitis or in good health (not recorded which).

In its sample, this clonotype was seen a few times. This chain joins TRBV7-8 and TRBJ1-5, with D unclear. Germline CDR1 and CDR2: SGHVS and FQNEAQ. V shed 2 bases and J shed 0 bases, with 11 bases lying between them. The CDR3 length is 16 residues. The CDR3 loop is CASSLSGLGSNQPQHF. For the CDR3, the DNA is TGTGCCAGCAGCTTATCGGGCTTGGGTAGCAATCAGCCCCAGCATTTT.

In its sample, this clonotype was seen a few times. The chain uses TRBV28 and TRBJ1-4; 7 nucleotides line up with TRBD1. The CDR3 loop spans 13 amino acids. After removal of 6 bases from V and 2 bases from J, the junction contained 0 bases not matched to a gene. Germline assignment: CDR1 MDHEN and CDR2 SYDVKM. CDR3 loop: CASRGQTNEKLFF. CDR3 nucleotides: TGTGCCAGCAGGGGACAGACTAATGAAAAACTGTTTTTT.

The gene calls are TRBV20-1 and TRBJ2-1; D unclear. Germline lookup yields CDR1 DFQATT and CDR2 SNEGSKA (reference sequence). The CDR3 runs 16 residues. The V end was cut by 0 bases, the J end by 3 bases, with 15 bases between. CDR3 protein: CSARDARQTIYNEQFF. DNA of the CDR3: TGCAGTGCTAGAGATGCCAGGCAGACGATCTACAATGAGCAGTTCTTC.

This clonotype was observed a handful of times. The rearrangement links TRBV19 to TRBJ1-5, with D maybe TRBD1 (5 bases). Germline V gene lookup returns CDR1 LNHDA and CDR2 SQIVND (reference sequence). The CDR3 totals 16 residues. V shed 3 bases and J shed 0 bases, with 12 bases lying between them. Here the CDR3 reads CASSIWGSYSNQPQHF. The CDR3 DNA sequence: TGTGCCAGTAGTATCTGGGGGTCTTATAGCAATCAGCCCCAGCATTTT.

The rearrangement links TRBV7-2 to TRBJ1-5, with D possibly matching TRBD1 (5 bases). V dropped 5 bases and J dropped 4 bases, with 18 bases sitting between them. The CDR3 is 16 residues long. The germline gives CDR1 SGHTA, CDR2 FQGNSA. The CDR3 here is CASSPSEWGGNQPQHF. DNA of the CDR3: TGTGCCAGCAGCCCCTCCGAGTGGGGGGGTAATCAGCCCCAGCATTTT. Together with reference TRBV7-2 and TRBJ1-5, the CDR3 gives the full variable domain: GAGVSQSPSNKVTEKGKDVELRCDPISGHTALYWYRQSLGQGLEFLIYFQGNSAPDKSGLPSDRFSAERTGGSVSTLTIQRTQQEDSAVYLCASSPSEWGGNQPQHFGDGTRLSIL.

This clonotype was counted a few times. The rearrangement joins TRBV4-1 to TRBJ2-2; 7 bases align to TRBD1. The ends lost 2 bases at V and 2 bases at J; junction bases unmatched: 5. CDR1 MGHRA and CDR2 YSYEKL come from the germline V gene. The CDR3 has 16 amino acids. DNA of the CDR3: TGCGCCAGCAGCCAACCTAGGGGGCATAACACCGGGGAGCTGTTTTTT. Amino acid sequence: CASSQPRGHNTGELFF.

This clonotype has a count of ten or more. J is TRBJ2-2 and V is TRBV10-3; D is possibly TRBD1 (5 bases). This CDR3 has 11 residues. Germline V gene lookup returns CDR1 ENHRY and CDR2 SYGVKD. With 6 bases removed from V and 8 bases from J, the gap between germline ends came to 7 bases. This chain's CDR3 is CAIRKGGELFF. CDR3 bases: TGTGCCATCAGAAAGGGGGGGGAGCTGTTTTTT.

This clonotype was detected many times. This chain links TRBV4-1 with TRBJ2-7, with D perhaps matching TRBD1 (6 bases). Trimming left V 1 base short and J 2 bases short, with 12 bases between. Germline-derived CDR1 and CDR2 are MGHRA and YSYEKL. The CDR3 extends over 15 amino acids. The CDR3: CASSQVGQGTYEQYF. The CDR3 nucleotides are TGCGCCAGCAGCCAAGTCGGGCAGGGGACCTACGAGCAGTACTTC.

The chain links TRBV4-1 to TRBJ2-1; TRBD1 matches 7 bases. CDR3 length: 18 residues. From germline, CDR1 is MGHRA and CDR2 YSYEKL. With V trimmed by 0 bases and J by 0 bases, 8 bases remained unmatched. For the CDR3, the DNA is TGCGCCAGCAGCCAAGATCGAAGGGGGCTCAGCTCCTACAATGAGCAGTTCTTC. Its translation is CASSQDRRGLSSYNEQFF.

This clonotype was observed many times. CDR3 coding DNA: TGCAGTGCAAGACTAGCGGATATCAAAAACATTCAGTACTTC. Amino acids: CSARLADIKNIQYF. The chain combines TRBV20-1 with TRBJ2-4, with 9 bases matching TRBD2. The V segment lost 6 bases and the J segment 3 bases; nucleotides outside the gene matches: 6. The V gene's germline CDR1 is DFQATT and CDR2 SNEGSKA (reference sequence). The CDR3 runs 14 residues.

There are many counts of this clonotype. The V gene is TRBV5-1, the J gene TRBJ1-2; D unresolved. Germline CDR1 reads SGHRS; CDR2 reads YFSETQ. The CDR3 is 14 residues long. V was cut by 0 bases and J by 6 bases, with 12 bases left in between. In nucleotides, the CDR3 is TGCGCCAGCAGCTTGGCCGGCGTTGGGAATGGCTACACCTTC. Protein: CASSLAGVGNGYTF.

This clonotype occurred many times. This chain connects TRBV5-1 to TRBJ2-1; 7 bases are a match to TRBD1. The V gene's germline CDR1 is SGHRS and CDR2 YFSETQ. This CDR3 spans 14 amino acids. V lost 4 bases and J lost 4; bases outside the gene matches: 5. In DNA, the CDR3 is TGCGCCAGCAGCCTAGAGGGGGCATACAATGAGCAGTTCTTC. This encodes CASSLEGAYNEQFF.

The rearrangement joins TRBV12-3 or TRBV12-4 to TRBJ2-2; 14 positions agree with TRBD2. The CDR3 consists of 19 residues. J gave up 7 bases and V 0 bases, and 10 bases lay outside the gene matches. Written as DNA, the CDR3 is TGTGCCAGCAGTTTAGCAGGACTAGCGGGAGGACAGGTTAGCGGGGAGCTGTTTTTT. Translation: CASSLAGLAGGQVSGELFF.

V usage is TRBV11-2 and J usage is TRBJ1-1; D ambiguous. The V gene lost 5 bases and the J gene lost 1 base, with 14 bases spanning the gap. Germline V lookup: CDR1 SGHAT, CDR2 FQNNGV. The CDR3 sequence is 15 residues long. CDR3 sequence (DNA): TGTGCCAGCAGCACATTCTGGCGGTCGAACACTGAAGCTTTCTTT. This translates into CASSTFWRSNTEAFF.

This clonotype occurred many times. The rearrangement uses TRBV12-3 or TRBV12-4 and TRBJ1-5, with a tentative D call TRBD1 (5 bases). Trimming shortened V by 3 bases and J by 5 bases, and 14 bases separated the two germline ends. CDR3 size: 15 residues. The CDR3 DNA follows: TGTGCCAGCAGTTTGGACACCTCGGGTGATCAGCCCCAGCATTTT. Translation gives CASSLDTSGDQPQHF.

This clonotype was seen at least ten times. The chain carries TRBV29-1 and TRBJ2-3, with TRBD2 as a possible D gene (5 bases). The CDR3 length is 17 residues. Germline loops: CDR1 SQVTM, CDR2 ANQGSEA. V was trimmed by 2 bases and J by 0 bases, leaving 18 bases between them. The chain's CDR3 is CSVESGRSGVSTDTQYF. The CDR3 DNA sequence: TGCAGCGTTGAATCGGGAAGAAGCGGAGTAAGCACAGATACGCAGTATTTT.

This clonotype was seen more than once but under ten times. The chain joins TRBV7-9 to TRBJ1-2; no clear D. The germline V gene has CDR1 SEHNR and CDR2 FQNEAQ (reference sequence). Trimming shortened V by 2 bases and J by 11 bases, and 12 bases separated the two germline ends. This CDR3 spans 12 amino acids. CDR3: CASSLSIREYTF. The CDR3 coding sequence is TGTGCCAGCAGCTTATCCATCCGGGAATACACCTTC.

Ten or more counts support this clonotype. The rearrangement uses TRBV20-1 and TRBJ1-3; the D is unclear. Germline V gene sequence: CDR1 DFQATT, CDR2 SNEGSKA (reference sequence). This CDR3 has 12 amino acids. The V and J ends lost 3 bases and 4 bases respectively, with 7 bases between them. CDR3 DNA: TGCAGTGCTAGTCTGGGCGGAAACACCATATATTTT. This encodes CSASLGGNTIYF.

The sample holds many counts of this clonotype. The chain employs TRBV5-1 and TRBJ2-7; 8 positions agree with TRBD2. This CDR3 comprises 14 residues. The V gene's germline CDR1 is SGHRS and CDR2 YFSETQ. With 6 bases clipped from V and 4 bases from J, the junction kept 9 bases outside the gene matches. CDR3 sequence (DNA): TGCGCCAGCAACCCAACGGGAGGGCTATACGAGCAGTACTTC. Protein: CASNPTGGLYEQYF.

This chain uses TRBV7-9 with TRBJ2-1; TRBD1 matches at 9 bases. V shed 3 bases, J shed 3 bases, and the junction held 3 bases outside the gene matches. Germline loops: CDR1 SEHNR, CDR2 FQNEAQ (reference sequence). This CDR3 region has 15 residues. CDR3 coding DNA: TGTGCCAGCAGCTTGACAGGGGGTGACTACAATGAGCAGTTCTTC. Its translation is CASSLTGGDYNEQFF.

This clonotype was recorded many times. The chain couples TRBV12-3 or TRBV12-4 to TRBJ2-3, with a weak D call TRBD1 (5 bases). The CDR3 is 14 residues long. V was cut by 1 base and J by 4 bases, with 9 bases left in between. Written as DNA, the CDR3 is TGTGCCAGCAGTTTAGGGACAAGCGCAGATACGCAGTATTTT. Translated: CASSLGTSADTQYF.

This clonotype was counted ten times or more. This chain joins TRBV30 and TRBJ2-3; D gene unclear. CDR1 and CDR2 from the germline V gene are GTSNPN and SVGIG (reference sequence). This CDR3 has 16 amino acids. Trimming removed 2 bases at V and 0 bases at J, with 15 bases between. The CDR3: CAWSTPSTTSTDTQYF. The CDR3 DNA reads as TGTGCCTGGAGTACCCCCAGCACCACTAGCACAGATACGCAGTATTTT.

This rearrangement joins TRBV29-1 to TRBJ2-3; D not certain. CDR3 length: 12 residues. Germline CDR1 reads SQVTM; CDR2 reads ANQGSEA. V lost 6 bases and J 2 bases, leaving 9 bases between the germline ends. The CDR3 nucleotides are TGCAGCGTGAGCGAGTTCACAGATACGCAGTATTTT. This sequence encodes CSVSEFTDTQYF.

This clonotype was observed at least ten times. J is TRBJ2-7 and V is TRBV20-1; TRBD2 matches at 14 bases. CDR1 DFQATT and CDR2 SNEGSKA come from the germline V gene (reference sequence). Unmatched junction bases numbered 11, after V lost 6 bases and J lost 1 base. The CDR3 has 17 residues. CDR3 bases: TGCAGTGCCTCACCCGGACTAGCGGGAGGTGGGTCCTACGAGCAGTACTTC. It encodes CSASPGLAGGGSYEQYF.

The gene calls are TRBV11-3 and TRBJ1-1; D unresolved. Germline CDR1 SGHNT, CDR2 YENEEA. V was cut by 1 base and J by 4 bases, with 7 bases left in between. The CDR3 spans 13 residues. CDR3 DNA sequence: TGTGCCAGCAGCTTAGCTGCGGGCACTGAAGCTTTCTTT. Amino acids: CASSLAAGTEAFF.

This clonotype has a single count. The rearrangement links TRBV20-1 to TRBJ2-7, with 12 bases identical to TRBD2. The germline gives CDR1 DFQATT, CDR2 SNEGSKA (reference sequence). Trimming removed 6 bases from V and 12 bases from J; junction bases left unmatched: 9. The CDR3 runs to 12 residues. The CDR3 DNA is TGCAGTGCCCGACTAGCGGGAGTGAACGGGTACTTC. As protein: CSARLAGVNGYF.

This clonotype came up many times. The chain couples TRBV15 to TRBJ2-7; D remains unclear. V was clipped by 0 bases and J by 3 bases, with 15 bases between them. Germline values: CDR1 LNHNV, CDR2 YYDKDF (reference sequence). The CDR3 covers 16 residues. The DNA for the CDR3 is TGTGCCACCAGCAGAGAAGCGAGCACTTTTAACTACGAGCAGTACTTC. Translating gives CATSREASTFNYEQYF.

This clonotype was seen more than once but under ten times. This chain links TRBV7-2 with TRBJ2-5; weak D call: TRBD1 (6 bases). This CDR3 is 12 amino acids long. Germline values: CDR1 SGHTA, CDR2 FQGNSA. The V end was cut by 0 bases, the J end by 13 bases, with 12 bases between. CDR3 residues: CASSLAPGHLYF. CDR3 DNA sequence: TGTGCCAGCAGCTTAGCTCCGGGACACCTGTACTTC.

This clonotype was counted a few times. The J gene is TRBJ2-6, the V gene TRBV18, with D unclear. The CDR3 sequence is 14 residues long. From germline, CDR1 is KGHSH and CDR2 LQKENI. V lost 1 base and J 1 base, leaving 2 bases between the germline ends. The CDR3 DNA reads TGTGCCAGCTCACCACAGTCTGGGGCCAACGTCCTGACTTTC. Translated: CASSPQSGANVLTF.

The rearrangement links TRBV7-9 to TRBJ2-7; D gene unclear. The CDR3 length is 12 residues. V was cut by 3 bases and J by 2 bases, with 5 bases left in between. Germline V gives CDR1 SEHNR, CDR2 FQNEAQ (reference sequence). CDR3 protein: CASSLNAYEQYF. In DNA form, the CDR3 reads TGTGCCAGCAGCTTGAATGCCTACGAGCAGTACTTC.